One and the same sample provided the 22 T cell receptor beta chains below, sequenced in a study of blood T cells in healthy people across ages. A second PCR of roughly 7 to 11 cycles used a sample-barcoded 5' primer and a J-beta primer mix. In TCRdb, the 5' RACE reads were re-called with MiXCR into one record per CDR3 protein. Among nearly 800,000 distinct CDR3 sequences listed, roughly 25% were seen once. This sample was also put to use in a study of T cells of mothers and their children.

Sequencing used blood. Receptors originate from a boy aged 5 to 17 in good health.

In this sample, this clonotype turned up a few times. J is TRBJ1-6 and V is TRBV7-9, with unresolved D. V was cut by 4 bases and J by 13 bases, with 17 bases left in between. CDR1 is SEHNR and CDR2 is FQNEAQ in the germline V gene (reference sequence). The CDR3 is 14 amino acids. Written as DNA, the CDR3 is TGTGCCAGCAGCTGGGCTAGTGGAGTTGCGCCCCTCCACTTT. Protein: CASSWASGVAPLHF. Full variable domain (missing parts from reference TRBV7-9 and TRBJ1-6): DTGVSQNPRHKITKRGQNVTFRCDPISEHNRLYWYRQTLGQGPEFLTYFQNEAQLEKSRLLSDRFSAERPKGSFSTLEIQRTEQGDSAMYLCASSWASGVAPLHFGNGTRLTVT.

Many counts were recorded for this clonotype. The CDR3 DNA is TGTGCCAGCAGCCTGAGCGTGCCCGGGGAGCTGTTTTTT. Protein sequence: CASSLSVPGELFF. The rearrangement uses TRBV7-3 and TRBJ2-2, with unresolved D. Germline V lookup: CDR1 SGHTA, CDR2 FQGTGA. The CDR3 runs 13 residues. Trimming pared 5 bases from V and 6 bases from J, leaving 10 bases between.

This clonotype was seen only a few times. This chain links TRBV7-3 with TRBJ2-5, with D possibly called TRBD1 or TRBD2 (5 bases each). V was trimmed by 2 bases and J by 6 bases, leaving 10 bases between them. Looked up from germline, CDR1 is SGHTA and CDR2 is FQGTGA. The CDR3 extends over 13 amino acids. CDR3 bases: TGTGCCAGCAGCTTATCTTTGGGACAGACCCAGTACTTC. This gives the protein CASSLSLGQTQYF.

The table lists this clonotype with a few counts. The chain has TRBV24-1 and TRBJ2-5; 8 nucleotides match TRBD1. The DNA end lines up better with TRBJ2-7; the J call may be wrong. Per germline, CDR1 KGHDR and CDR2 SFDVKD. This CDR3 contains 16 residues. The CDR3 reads CATSDHPDRALHEQYF. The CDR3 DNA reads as TGTGCCACCAGTGATCACCCGGACAGGGCCCTCCACGAGCAGTACTTC.

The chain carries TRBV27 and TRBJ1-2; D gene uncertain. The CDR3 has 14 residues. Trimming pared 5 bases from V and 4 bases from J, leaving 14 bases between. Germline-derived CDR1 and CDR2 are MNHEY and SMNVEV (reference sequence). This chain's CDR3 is CASSARTGSYGYTF. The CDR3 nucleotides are TGTGCCAGCAGTGCCCGGACGGGGAGCTATGGCTACACCTTC.

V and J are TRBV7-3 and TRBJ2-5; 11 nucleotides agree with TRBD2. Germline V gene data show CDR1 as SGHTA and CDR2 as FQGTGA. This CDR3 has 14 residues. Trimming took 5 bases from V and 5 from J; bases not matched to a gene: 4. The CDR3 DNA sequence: TGTGCCAGCAGCCCTACTAGCGGGAGCGAGACCCAGTACTTC. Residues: CASSPTSGSETQYF.

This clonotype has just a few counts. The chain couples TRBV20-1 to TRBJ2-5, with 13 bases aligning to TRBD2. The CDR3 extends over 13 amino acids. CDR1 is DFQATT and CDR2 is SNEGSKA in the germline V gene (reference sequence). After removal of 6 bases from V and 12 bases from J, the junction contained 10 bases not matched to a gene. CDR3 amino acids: CSADFELAGGKYF. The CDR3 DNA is TGCAGTGCGGACTTTGAACTAGCGGGGGGGAAGTACTTC.

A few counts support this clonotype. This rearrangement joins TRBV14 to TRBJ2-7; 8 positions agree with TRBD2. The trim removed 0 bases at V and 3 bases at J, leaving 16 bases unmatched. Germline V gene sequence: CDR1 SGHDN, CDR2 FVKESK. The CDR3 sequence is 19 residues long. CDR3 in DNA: TGTGCCAGCAGCCAAGATCCAGCGGGAGCTATTGGTTCCCTCTACGAGCAGTACTTC. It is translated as CASSQDPAGAIGSLYEQYF.

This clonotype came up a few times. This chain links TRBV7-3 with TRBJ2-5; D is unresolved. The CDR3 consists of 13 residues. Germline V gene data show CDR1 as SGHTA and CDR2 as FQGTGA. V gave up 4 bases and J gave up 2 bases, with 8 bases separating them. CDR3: CASSSNRQETQYF. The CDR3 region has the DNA TGTGCCAGCAGCTCTAATAGGCAAGAGACCCAGTACTTC.

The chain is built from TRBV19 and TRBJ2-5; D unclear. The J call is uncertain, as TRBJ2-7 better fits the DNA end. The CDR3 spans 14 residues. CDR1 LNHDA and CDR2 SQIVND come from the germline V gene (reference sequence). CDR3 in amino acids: CASSIGGTSYEQYF. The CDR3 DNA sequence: TGTGCCAGTAGTATAGGAGGCACCTCCTACGAGCAGTACTTC.

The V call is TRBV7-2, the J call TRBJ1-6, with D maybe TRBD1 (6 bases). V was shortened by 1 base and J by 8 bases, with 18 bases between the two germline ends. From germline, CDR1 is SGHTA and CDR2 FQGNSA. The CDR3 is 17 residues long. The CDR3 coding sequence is TGTGCCAGCAGCTTAGTGGGTTGGGACAACGGATATTCACCCCTCCACTTT. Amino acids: CASSLVGWDNGYSPLHF.

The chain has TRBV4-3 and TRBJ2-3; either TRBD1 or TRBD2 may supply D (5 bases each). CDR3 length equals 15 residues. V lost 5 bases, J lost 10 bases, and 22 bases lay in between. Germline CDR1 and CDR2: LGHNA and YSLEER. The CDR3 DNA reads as TGCGCCAGCAGCTATTCACCCGGGACGCAGGGTTCGCAGTATTTT. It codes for CASSYSPGTQGSQYF.

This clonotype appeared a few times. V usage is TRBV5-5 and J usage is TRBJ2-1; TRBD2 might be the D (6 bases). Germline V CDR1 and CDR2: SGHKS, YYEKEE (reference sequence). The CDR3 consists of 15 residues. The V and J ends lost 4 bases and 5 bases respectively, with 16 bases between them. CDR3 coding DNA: TGTGCCAGCAGCCCCCGGTGGGGGGTTGACAATGAGCAGTTCTTC. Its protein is CASSPRWGVDNEQFF.

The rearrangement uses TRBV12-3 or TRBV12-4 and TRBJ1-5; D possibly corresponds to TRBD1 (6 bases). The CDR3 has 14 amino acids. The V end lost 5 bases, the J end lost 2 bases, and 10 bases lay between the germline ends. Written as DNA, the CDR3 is TGTGCCAGCAGTATAGGACAGCGCAATCAGCCCCAGCATTTT. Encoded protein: CASSIGQRNQPQHF.

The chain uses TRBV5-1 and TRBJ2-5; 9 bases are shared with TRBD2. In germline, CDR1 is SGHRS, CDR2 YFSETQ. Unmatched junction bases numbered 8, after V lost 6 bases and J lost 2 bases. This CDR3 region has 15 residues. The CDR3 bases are TGCGCCAGCATCCGCGGGGGGGAGGTTCAAGAGACCCAGTACTTC. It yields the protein CASIRGGEVQETQYF.

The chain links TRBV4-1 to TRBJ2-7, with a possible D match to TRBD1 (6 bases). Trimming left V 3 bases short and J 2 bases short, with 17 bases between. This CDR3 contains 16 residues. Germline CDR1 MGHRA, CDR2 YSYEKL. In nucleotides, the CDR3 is TGCGCCAGCAGCCACTCTCTCATGGACAGTCCCTACGAGCAGTACTTC. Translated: CASSHSLMDSPYEQYF.

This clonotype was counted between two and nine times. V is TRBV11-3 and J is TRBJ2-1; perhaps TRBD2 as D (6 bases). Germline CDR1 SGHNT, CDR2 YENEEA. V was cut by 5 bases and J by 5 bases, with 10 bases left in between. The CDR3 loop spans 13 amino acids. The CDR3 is CASSGEADNEQFF. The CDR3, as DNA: TGTGCCAGCAGCGGGGAGGCTGACAATGAGCAGTTCTTC.

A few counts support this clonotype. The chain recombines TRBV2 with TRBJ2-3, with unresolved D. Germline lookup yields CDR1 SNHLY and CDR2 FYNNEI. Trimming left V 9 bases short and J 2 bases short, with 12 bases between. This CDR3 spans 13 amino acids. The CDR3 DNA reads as TGTGCCAGTGTGCAGGATCTCACAGATACGCAGTATTTT. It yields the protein CASVQDLTDTQYF.

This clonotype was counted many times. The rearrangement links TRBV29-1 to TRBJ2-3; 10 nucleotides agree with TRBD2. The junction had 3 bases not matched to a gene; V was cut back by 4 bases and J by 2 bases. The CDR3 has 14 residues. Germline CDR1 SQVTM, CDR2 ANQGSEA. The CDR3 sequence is CSVGTSGPTDTQYF. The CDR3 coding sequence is TGCAGCGTTGGGACTAGCGGCCCCACAGATACGCAGTATTTT.

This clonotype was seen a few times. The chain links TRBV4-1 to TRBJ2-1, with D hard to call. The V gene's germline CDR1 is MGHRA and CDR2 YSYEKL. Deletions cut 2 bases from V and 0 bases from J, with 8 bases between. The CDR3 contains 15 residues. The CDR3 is CASSQSGPSYNEQFF. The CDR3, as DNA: TGCGCCAGCAGCCAATCTGGCCCCTCCTACAATGAGCAGTTCTTC.

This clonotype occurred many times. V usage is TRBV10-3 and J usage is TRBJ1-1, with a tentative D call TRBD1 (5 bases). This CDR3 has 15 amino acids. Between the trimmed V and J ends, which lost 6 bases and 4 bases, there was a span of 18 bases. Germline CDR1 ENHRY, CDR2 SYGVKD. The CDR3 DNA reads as TGTGCCATCAGATCCGGGACCGAGGTCGGCACTGAAGCTTTCTTT. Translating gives CAIRSGTEVGTEAFF.

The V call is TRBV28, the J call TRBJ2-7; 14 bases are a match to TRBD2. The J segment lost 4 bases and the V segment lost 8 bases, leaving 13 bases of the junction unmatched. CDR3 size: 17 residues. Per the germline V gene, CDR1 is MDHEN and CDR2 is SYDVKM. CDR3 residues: CASRRSGTSGSRYEQYF. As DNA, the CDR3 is TGTGCCAGCCGAAGAAGCGGGACTAGCGGGAGTCGGTACGAGCAGTACTTC.